The sequence of this T cell receptor beta chain was determined in a study of T-cell reconstitution after alpha-beta-depleted transplantation in children. This clonotype turned up a few times. Unique molecular identifiers were built into the TCRbeta library. In TCRdb, the PCR reads were re-called with MiXCR into one record per CDR3 protein. Of hundreds of thousands of distinct CDR3 sequences listed, about 10% are singletons. This clonotype was sampled from a human donor who donated a stem cell graft to a child with acute myeloid leukemia. The source material was PBMCs from the stem cell graft donor, sampled from the stem cell graft.

The CDR3 spells CASSEFLLFGTGGKLSQETQYF. Here the CDR3 DNA reads TGTGCCAGCAGTGAATTCCTATTATTTGGAACAGGGGGCAAATTGAGTCAGGAGACCCAGTACTTC. J is TRBJ2-5 and V is TRBV25-1; TRBD1 matches at 9 bases. The germline V gene has CDR1 MGHDK and CDR2 SYGVNS. The CDR3 is 22 amino acids. With 1 base clipped from V and 5 bases from J, the junction kept 26 bases outside the gene matches.